Listed below are T cell receptor beta chains from one sample, sequenced in a study of T cells in Graves' hyperthyroidism and ophthalmopathy. TCRdb re-derived calls from the multiplex PCR reads in MiXCR, one entry per CDR3 protein. This table has around 250,000 distinct CDR3 sequences, less than 15% appearing once. Material for sequencing was blood. These receptors all come from a woman in her 40s with Graves' hyperthyroidism that later progressed to Graves' ophthalmopathy. Each CDR3 is given with its conserved first and last residue. D genes are given only for firm matches. For some rows the clone size is stated as once, few or many, or as a class when expanded; others skip it.

CDR3aa	CDR3nt	d_gene	v_gene	abundance	j_gene	len
CASSRSYHSYNEQFF	TGTGCCAGCAGCCGTTCATATCACTCCTACAATGAGCAGTTCTTC	.	TRBV14	many	TRBJ2-1	15
CASSFGEGIYGYTF	TGTGCCAGCAGTTTCGGTGAGGGTATCTATGGCTACACCTTC	.	TRBV28	many	TRBJ1-2	14
CSARGLAKGGYEQFF	TGCAGTGCTAGAGGACTGGCTAAAGGGGGCTATGAGCAGTTCTTC	TRBD1	TRBV20-1	many	TRBJ2-1	15
CASSFWGGNEQFF	TGTGCCAGCAGTTTTTGGGGTGGAAATGAGCAGTTCTTC	.	TRBV12-3/TRBV12-4	many	TRBJ2-1	13
CASQASYSNEQFF	TGTGCCAGCCAGGCCTCCTACTCGAATGAGCAGTTCTTC	.	TRBV2	.	TRBJ2-1	13
CASSLAAPYNEQFF	TGTGCCAGCAGCTTAGCGGCTCCCTACAATGAGCAGTTCTTC	.	TRBV11-2	many	TRBJ2-1	14
CASSDPTSGVSYEQYF	TGTGCCAGCAGTGACCCCACTAGCGGGGTTTCCTACGAGCAGTACTTC	TRBD2	TRBV2	many	TRBJ2-7	16
CASSVGRTAVHSPLHF	TGCGCCAGCAGTGTAGGGAGGACTGCCGTACATTCACCCCTCCACTTT	.	TRBV10-2	many	TRBJ1-6	16
CASSELGQKNTEAFF	TGTGCCAGCAGTGAATTAGGGCAGAAGAACACTGAAGCTTTCTTT	.	TRBV25-1	many	TRBJ1-1	15
CASSLSGTGVWDEQFF	TGCGCCAGCAGCTTATCCGGGACAGGGGTTTGGGATGAGCAGTTCTTC	TRBD1	TRBV5-1	few	TRBJ2-1	16
CASSLGARGYEQYF	TGTGCCAGCAGCCTTGGGGCGCGGGGTTACGAGCAGTACTTC	.	TRBV27	many	TRBJ2-7	14
CASSYSSGRQYEQYF	TGTGCCAGCAGTTACTCTTCGGGACGGCAATACGAGCAGTACTTC	.	TRBV6-5	many	TRBJ2-7	15
CASSLVGWEFQETQYF	TGTGCCAGCAGCTTAGTTGGCTGGGAGTTCCAAGAGACCCAGTACTTC	.	TRBV11-2	.	TRBJ2-5	16
CASSLLGDISSYEQYF	TGTGCCAGCAGTTTATTGGGGGACATTAGCTCCTACGAGCAGTACTTC	.	TRBV27	many	TRBJ2-7	16
CASRDREVYEQYF	TGTGCCAGCAGAGACAGGGAGGTCTACGAGCAGTACTTC	.	TRBV2	many	TRBJ2-7	13
CASSSWTSGEQETQYF	TGTGCCAGCAGCTCTTGGACTAGCGGAGAACAAGAGACCCAGTACTTC	TRBD2	TRBV7-9	.	TRBJ2-5	16
CASSKGLYNEQFF	TGTGCCAGCAGTAAGGGGTTGTACAATGAGCAGTTCTTC	.	TRBV7-9	many	TRBJ2-1	13
CSARDAAEFQETQYF	TGCAGTGCTAGAGATGCGGCGGAGTTCCAAGAGACCCAGTACTTC	.	TRBV20-1	.	TRBJ2-5	15
CASSRVVLDTQYF	TGTGCCAGCAGCAGGGTAGTTCTGGATACGCAGTATTTT	.	TRBV2	many	TRBJ2-3	13
CASSLVAGGGYTF	TGTGCCAGCAGCTTAGTGGCAGGGGGAGGCTACACCTTC	TRBD1	TRBV11-2	few	TRBJ1-2	13
CASSLGLAGVTGELFF	TGTGCCAGCAGCTTGGGACTAGCGGGAGTCACCGGGGAGCTGTTTTTT	TRBD2	TRBV11-2	.	TRBJ2-2	16
CASSEAVGGTGELFF	TGCGCCAGCAGCGAGGCGGTCGGGGGCACCGGGGAGCTGTTTTTT	.	TRBV10-1	.	TRBJ2-2	15
CAAGPGGGTYEQYF	TGTGCCGCCGGGCCGGGGGGAGGCACCTACGAGCAGTACTTC	TRBD2	TRBV10-3	many	TRBJ2-7	14